These T cell receptor beta chains were read from a single sample in a study of response to subunit inactivated influenza vaccine. TCRdb re-analysed the RT-PCR reads in MiXCR, keeping a single row per CDR3 protein. The repertoire has 400,000 to 550,000 distinct CDR3 sequences, about 25% of them found once; the top ten carry approximately 2%. Sequenced material: CD4+ T cells sorted from PBMCs, taken around 5 days after vaccination. These receptors all come from a man in his fifties who received an inactivated influenza vaccine. The CDR3 runs from the conserved cysteine through the conserved F or W. A D gene is named only where the DNA matches it firmly. The size of a clone is reported for some rows only, either as once, few or many, or as a class for expanded clones.

J	size	D	V	CDR3	DNA
TRBJ2-7	-	-	TRBV29-1	CSVEDGAGAYEQYF	TGCAGCGTTGAAGATGGCGCAGGCGCCTACGAGCAGTACTTC
TRBJ2-2	-	-	TRBV5-1	CASSWTRTANTGELFF	TGCGCCAGCAGCTGGACCCGGACGGCGAACACCGGGGAGCTGTTTTTT
TRBJ2-3	-	TRBD1	TRBV29-1	CSVRQGASDTQYF	TGCAGCGTCAGACAGGGGGCATCAGATACGCAGTATTTT
TRBJ1-1	few	TRBD1	TRBV20-1	CSARAQGKGEAFF	TGCAGTGCTAGGGCACAGGGGAAAGGTGAAGCTTTCTTT
TRBJ1-2	many	TRBD1	TRBV5-1	CASAMGQGANYGYTF	TGCGCCAGCGCCATGGGACAGGGAGCTAACTATGGCTACACCTTC
TRBJ1-2	-	-	TRBV7-9	CASSPRPRDGSGYTF	TGTGCCAGCAGCCCCCGGCCGCGGGACGGCTCTGGCTACACCTTC
TRBJ2-7	-	TRBD1	TRBV5-1	CASSLTDRDLNEQYF	TGCGCCAGCAGCTTGACCGACAGGGACCTGAACGAGCAGTACTTC
TRBJ2-7	-	-	TRBV20-1	CSASRWNYEQYF	TGCAGTGCTAGTCGATGGAACTACGAGCAGTACTTC
TRBJ1-5	-	-	TRBV6-2/TRBV6-3	CASRDRAGQPQHF	TGTGCCAGCAGGGATCGGGCGGGACAGCCCCAGCATTTT
TRBJ2-5	few	TRBD1	TRBV5-1	CASSRRQGVETQYF	TGCGCCAGCAGCAGAAGACAGGGGGTGGAGACCCAGTACTTC
TRBJ2-3	few	-	TRBV2	CASSGMGGYSDTQYF	TGTGCCAGCAGTGGGATGGGCGGGTACTCAGATACGCAGTATTTT
TRBJ2-7	few	-	TRBV6-5	CASSDGLEQYF	TGTGCCAGCAGCGACGGCCTCGAGCAGTACTTC
TRBJ1-1	few	-	TRBV18	CASATQENTEAFF	TGTGCCAGCGCAACCCAGGAGAACACTGAAGCTTTCTTT
TRBJ1-1	-	-	TRBV5-1	CASSPLLSLNTEAFF	TGCGCCAGCAGCCCGCTCTTATCCTTGAACACTGAAGCTTTCTTT
TRBJ2-1	many	TRBD2	TRBV6-5	CASSSPGLAGVFF	TGTGCCAGCAGTTCACCGGGACTAGCGGGAGTGTTCTTC
TRBJ2-1	-	TRBD1	TRBV18	CASSVRDRENEQFF	TGTGCCAGCTCAGTCCGGGACAGGGAAAATGAGCAGTTCTTC
TRBJ1-1	-	-	TRBV24-1	CATSDSGTLEPEAFF	TGTGCCACCAGTGATTCCGGGACTTTGGAACCTGAAGCTTTCTTT
TRBJ2-5	-	TRBD1	TRBV20-1	CSARSGQGDRETQYF	TGCAGTGCTAGATCCGGACAGGGAGATCGAGAGACCCAGTACTTC
TRBJ1-1	-	-	TRBV12-3/TRBV12-4	CASSLTLNTEAYF	TGTGCCAGCAGTTTGACGCTGAACACTGAAGCTTACTTT
TRBJ1-2	many	-	TRBV11-2	CASSATRGNYGYTF	TGTGCCAGCAGCGCGACCCGGGGGAACTATGGCTACACCTTC
TRBJ2-3	few	TRBD2	TRBV7-2	CASSSSGGVTDTQYF	TGTGCCAGCAGCTCGAGCGGGGGAGTCACAGATACGCAGTATTTT
TRBJ1-5	few	-	TRBV19	CASTPQLQGHHQPQHF	TGTGCCAGTACTCCCCAACTTCAGGGGCACCATCAGCCCCAGCATTTT
TRBJ1-2	few	-	TRBV7-8	CASSLDGTEDYGYTF	TGTGCCAGCAGCTTGGACGGAACGGAAGACTATGGCTACACCTTC
TRBJ2-7	-	TRBD1	TRBV20-1	CSAPDRGRSYEQYF	TGCAGTGCTCCCGACAGGGGTAGGTCCTACGAGCAGTACTTC
TRBJ2-2	-	-	TRBV28	CASSTPGGLHGELFF	TGTGCCAGCAGTACCCCAGGAGGGTTGCACGGGGAGCTGTTTTTT
TRBJ2-3	-	-	TRBV5-5	CASSLPRMGSTDTQYF	TGTGCCAGCAGCTTGCCCCGAATGGGTAGCACAGATACGCAGTATTTT
TRBJ1-6	few	-	TRBV6-1	CASSQSSRAYNSPLHF	TGTGCCAGCAGCCAGAGCAGCCGGGCCTATAATTCACCCCTCCACTTT
TRBJ2-1	few	-	TRBV29-1	CSVGGLLSSYNEQFF	TGCAGCGTTGGGGGGCTTCTGAGCTCCTACAATGAGCAGTTCTTC
TRBJ1-1	few	-	TRBV2	CASSVWGEIGAFF	TGTGCCAGCAGTGTATGGGGAGAGATTGGGGCTTTCTTT
TRBJ2-1	-	TRBD1	TRBV24-1	CATSDYRTGGTYNEQFF	TGTGCCACCAGTGACTATAGAACAGGGGGTACCTACAATGAGCAGTTCTTC
TRBJ1-3	-	TRBD1	TRBV4-3	CASSQVYGTGRSRSGNTIYF	TGCGCCAGCAGCCAAGTCTATGGGACAGGAAGGTCACGATCTGGAAACACCATATATTTT
TRBJ2-1	-	-	TRBV3-1	CASSQEGSVPYSEQFF	TGTGCCAGCAGCCAAGAGGGGAGCGTACCTTACAGTGAGCAGTTCTTC
TRBJ2-7	few	TRBD2	TRBV27	CASGWREGYEQYF	TGTGCCAGCGGATGGCGGGAGGGCTACGAGCAGTACTTC
TRBJ1-4	many	-	TRBV15	CATSRDSLLRLGEEKLFF	TGTGCCACCAGCAGAGATAGTTTATTGAGGCTCGGGGAAGAAAAACTGTTTTTT
TRBJ2-5	-	TRBD2	TRBV5-1	CASSDPSGSQETQYF	TGCGCCAGCAGCGATCCCAGCGGGAGCCAAGAGACCCAGTACTTC
TRBJ1-2	-	-	TRBV15	CATSRDPGRYGYTF	TGTGCCACCAGCAGAGATCCCGGAAGATATGGCTACACCTTC
TRBJ2-5	-	-	TRBV6-1	CASSGQSQETQYF	TGTGCCAGCAGTGGACAGTCCCAAGAGACCCAGTACTTC
TRBJ1-2	-	TRBD1	TRBV5-1	CASSPGQGANYGYTF	TGCGCCAGCAGCCCGGGACAGGGGGCTAACTATGGCTACACCTTC
TRBJ2-2	-	-	TRBV20-1	CCARVPRGLRQTGELFF	TGCTGCGCTAGAGTTCCTCGGGGACTCCGCCAAACCGGGGAGCTGTTTTTT
TRBJ1-2	few	TRBD1	TRBV4-3	CASSHNRGPYGYTF	TGCGCCAGCAGCCATAACAGGGGGCCCTATGGCTACACCTTC
TRBJ2-1	-	-	TRBV7-8	CASSLKGDPTHF	TGTGCCAGCAGCTTAAAAGGGGACCCTACCCACTTC
TRBJ1-2	few	TRBD1	TRBV6-1	CASNQRTGFNYGYTF	TGTGCCAGCAACCAACGGACAGGGTTTAACTATGGCTACACCTTC
TRBJ2-5	few	TRBD1	TRBV7-8	CASSLPRTGGEETQYF	TGTGCCAGCAGCCTGCCTCGAACAGGGGGCGAAGAGACCCAGTACTTC
TRBJ2-5	few	-	TRBV20-1	CSAPTEAQETQYF	TGCAGTGCTCCGACAGAAGCCCAAGAGACCCAGTACTTC
TRBJ2-4	few	-	TRBV12-3/TRBV12-4	CASSFTHPSRTFQYF	TGTGCCAGCAGTTTTACCCACCCTAGCAGGACTTTTCAGTACTTC
TRBJ2-7	-	TRBD2	TRBV27	CASSLGPEAGGPYEQYF	TGTGCCAGCAGTTTAGGTCCGGAGGCGGGAGGGCCCTACGAGCAGTACTTC